These T cell receptor beta chains were read from a single sample in a study of blood T cell repertoires in COVID-19. Sequenced by immunoSEQ multiplex PCR; TCRdb stores in-frame clones only, minus some. This table holds around 290,000 clones, approximately 90% found once. Sequenced: PBMCs or T cells enriched from blood (not recorded which). All receptors come from a woman in her twenties or thirties who had recovered from COVID-19. The CDR3 runs from the conserved cysteine through the conserved F or W. D genes are given only for firm matches. Clone size is stated in some rows and not others, as once, few, many or a class when expanded.

clone_size	d_call	v_call	cdr3_length	j_call	cdr3_aa	cdr3_nt
.	TRBD1	TRBV7-9	13	TRBJ1-2	CASSSDRGGGYTF	TGTGCCAGCAGCTCGGACAGGGGGGGTGGCTACACCTTC
.	.	TRBV19	15	TRBJ1-4	CASSPWTTGDEKLFF	TGTGCCAGTAGTCCTTGGACAACGGGGGATGAAAAACTGTTTTTT
.	TRBD2	TRBV18	15	TRBJ2-5	CASSSSAGGGETQYF	TGTGCCAGCTCGTCCTCAGCGGGAGGGGGTGAGACCCAGTACTTC
.	TRBD1	TRBV24-1	15	TRBJ2-5	CATSDSGTGGIVQYF	TGTGCCACCAGTGATTCCGGGACAGGGGGTATCGTCCAGTACTTC
.	.	TRBV25-1	13	TRBJ1-1	CASSEFRRPEAFF	TGTGCCAGCAGTGAGTTCAGGCGACCCGAAGCTTTCTTT
.	TRBD1	TRBV28	15	TRBJ1-1	CASRPGGPTNTEAFF	TGTGCCAGCCGACCAGGGGGGCCTACCAACACTGAAGCTTTCTTT
.	.	TRBV4-1	16	TRBJ2-2	CASSQVPGLTPGELFF	TGCGCCAGCAGCCAAGTGCCGGGACTCACGCCCGGGGAGCTGTTTTTT
.	TRBD1	TRBV28	15	TRBJ1-2	CASRQPRQGLNGYTF	TGTGCCAGCAGACAACCCCGACAGGGTTTAAATGGCTACACCTTC
once	.	TRBV6-5	15	TRBJ1-3	CASSYTPLRGNTIYF	TGTGCCAGCAGTTACACTCCCCTCCGGGGGAACACCATATATTTT
.	TRBD1	TRBV6-2/TRBV6-3	15	TRBJ2-2	CASSSRTGVPGELFF	TGTGCCAGCAGTTCTAGGACAGGCGTCCCCGGGGAGCTGTTTTTT
.	.	TRBV29-1	11	TRBJ2-7	CSGQSRDEQYF	TGCAGCGGCCAGAGTCGGGACGAGCAGTACTTC
.	.	TRBV18	16	TRBJ1-3	CASSPNENISGNTIYF	TGTGCCAGCTCACCAAATGAGAATATCTCTGGAAACACCATATATTTT
.	TRBD2	TRBV5-1	17	TRBJ2-2	CASSRGLAGGNTGELFF	TGCGCCAGCAGCCGGGGACTAGCGGGAGGGAACACCGGGGAGCTGTTTTTT
.	.	TRBV29-1	14	TRBJ2-3	CSVAALTGTDTQYF	TGCAGCGTTGCAGCCTTGACAGGCACAGATACGCAGTATTTT
.	.	TRBV19	15	TRBJ2-3	CASSILGSATDTQYF	TGTGCCAGTAGTATATTGGGTAGCGCAACAGATACGCAGTATTTT
.	TRBD1	TRBV10-3	15	TRBJ2-1	CAIALVGQGNNEQFF	TGTGCCATCGCGCTTGTCGGACAGGGTAACAATGAGCAGTTCTTC
.	.	TRBV2	15	TRBJ2-7	CASSENAASSYEQYF	TGTGCCAGCAGCGAAAACGCGGCCAGCTCCTACGAGCAGTACTTC
.	.	TRBV5-8	15	TRBJ2-3	CASSLGTASTDTQYF	TGTGCCAGCAGCTTGGGGACAGCTAGCACAGATACGCAGTATTTT
.	TRBD2	TRBV11-2	18	TRBJ2-3	CASSLDRIGLAGTDTQYF	TGTGCCAGCAGCTTAGATCGCATCGGACTAGCCGGCACAGATACGCAGTATTTT
.	.	TRBV7-5	15	TRBJ2-7	CARSRAGGRTYEQYF	TGTGCCAGAAGCCGAGCGGGCGGGAGGACCTACGAGCAGTACTTC
.	.	TRBV27	15	TRBJ1-5	CASSIAGVGNQPQHF	TGTGCCAGCAGCATAGCAGGGGTTGGCAATCAGCCCCAGCATTTT
.	TRBD1	TRBV28	15	TRBJ1-2	CASSSSKTGPYGYTF	TGTGCCAGCAGCTCATCTAAGACAGGGCCCTATGGCTACACCTTC
.	TRBD1	TRBV4-1	17	TRBJ2-7	CASSPVILDRGNDEQYF	TGCGCCAGCAGCCCCGTCATCTTGGACAGGGGGAACGACGAGCAGTACTTC
.	.	TRBV2	14	TRBJ1-5	CASSDSNSNQPQHF	TGTGCCAGCAGTGATAGCAATAGCAATCAGCCCCAGCATTTT
.	.	TRBV28	17	TRBJ2-2	CASTSNGESANTGELFF	TGTGCCAGCACCTCAAACGGTGAATCTGCGAACACCGGGGAGCTGTTTTTT
.	.	TRBV21-1	16	TRBJ1-5	CASATRFRGGNQPQHF	TGTGCCAGCGCTACGAGGTTTCGAGGTGGCAATCAGCCCCAGCATTTT
once	TRBD2	TRBV27	16	TRBJ2-5	CASSSTRLAGTETQYF	TGTGCCAGCAGTTCGACGAGACTAGCGGGAACAGAGACCCAGTACTTC
.	TRBD2	TRBV18	17	TRBJ2-7	CASSPLRFASGAYEQYF	TGTGCCAGCTCACCACTACGATTTGCTAGCGGAGCCTACGAGCAGTACTTC
.	TRBD2	TRBV19	15	TRBJ2-7	CASSRQSGSSYEQYF	TGTGCCAGTAGCCGGCAGAGCGGGAGTTCCTACGAGCAGTACTTC
.	TRBD2	TRBV14	16	TRBJ2-1	CASSQDLASGTNEQFF	TGTGCCAGCAGCCAAGACCTGGCTAGCGGGACAAATGAGCAGTTCTTC
.	TRBD1	TRBV6-4	13	TRBJ1-1	CASSDSMTGVAFF	TGTGCCAGCAGTGACTCGATGACAGGGGTAGCTTTCTTT
.	TRBD2	TRBV7-9	16	TRBJ2-3	CASSPTSGSSTDTQYF	TGTGCCAGCAGCCCGACTAGCGGGTCTAGCACAGATACGCAGTATTTT
.	TRBD2	TRBV23-1	14	TRBJ2-5	CASSQSPSGETQYF	TGCGCCAGCAGTCAATCGCCTAGCGGGGAGACCCAGTACTTC
.	.	TRBV18	15	TRBJ1-2	CASSLQPQGNYGYTF	TGTGCCAGCTCACTTCAGCCCCAGGGGAACTATGGCTACACCTTC
.	TRBD2	TRBV5-4	16	TRBJ2-1	CASSSRTSGIDNEQFF	TGTGCCAGCAGCTCAAGGACTAGCGGGATAGACAATGAGCAGTTCTTC
.	.	TRBV6-2/TRBV6-3	16	TRBJ1-3	CASSSEGLNYGNTIYF	TGTGCCAGCAGTTCCGAAGGACTGAATTACGGAAACACCATATATTTT
many	TRBD1	TRBV28	18	TRBJ1-1	CASSLPSGTAAGVTEAFF	TGTGCCAGCAGTTTACCCAGTGGGACAGCCGCTGGGGTCACTGAAGCTTTCTTT
.	.	TRBV29-1	13	TRBJ1-4	CSAARGFNEKLFF	TGCAGCGCCGCGAGGGGGTTTAATGAAAAACTGTTTTTT
.	TRBD1	TRBV6-5	12	TRBJ2-7	CASSRTGREQYF	TGTGCCAGCAGCCGGACAGGGCGCGAGCAGTACTTC
once	TRBD1	TRBV6-4	16	TRBJ2-1	CASSDRQGVMYNEQFF	TGTGCCAGCAGTGACAGGCAGGGGGTTATGTACAATGAGCAGTTCTTC
.	TRBD1	TRBV28	17	TRBJ1-2	CASSPAAGGWSNYGYTF	TGTGCCAGCAGTCCGGCGGCAGGGGGCTGGTCTAACTATGGCTACACCTTC